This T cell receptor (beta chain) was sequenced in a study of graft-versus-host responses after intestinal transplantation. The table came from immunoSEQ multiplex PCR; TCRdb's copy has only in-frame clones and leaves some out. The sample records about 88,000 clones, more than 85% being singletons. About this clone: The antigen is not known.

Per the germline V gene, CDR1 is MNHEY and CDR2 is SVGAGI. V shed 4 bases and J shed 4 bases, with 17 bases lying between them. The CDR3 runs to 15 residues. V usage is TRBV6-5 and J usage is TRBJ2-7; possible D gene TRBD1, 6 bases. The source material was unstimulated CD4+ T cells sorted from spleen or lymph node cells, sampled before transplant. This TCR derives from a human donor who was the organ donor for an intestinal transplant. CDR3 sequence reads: CASSLIYGQRYEQYF. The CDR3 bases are TGTGCCAGCAGTTTAATTTACGGACAGAGATACGAGCAGTACTTC.